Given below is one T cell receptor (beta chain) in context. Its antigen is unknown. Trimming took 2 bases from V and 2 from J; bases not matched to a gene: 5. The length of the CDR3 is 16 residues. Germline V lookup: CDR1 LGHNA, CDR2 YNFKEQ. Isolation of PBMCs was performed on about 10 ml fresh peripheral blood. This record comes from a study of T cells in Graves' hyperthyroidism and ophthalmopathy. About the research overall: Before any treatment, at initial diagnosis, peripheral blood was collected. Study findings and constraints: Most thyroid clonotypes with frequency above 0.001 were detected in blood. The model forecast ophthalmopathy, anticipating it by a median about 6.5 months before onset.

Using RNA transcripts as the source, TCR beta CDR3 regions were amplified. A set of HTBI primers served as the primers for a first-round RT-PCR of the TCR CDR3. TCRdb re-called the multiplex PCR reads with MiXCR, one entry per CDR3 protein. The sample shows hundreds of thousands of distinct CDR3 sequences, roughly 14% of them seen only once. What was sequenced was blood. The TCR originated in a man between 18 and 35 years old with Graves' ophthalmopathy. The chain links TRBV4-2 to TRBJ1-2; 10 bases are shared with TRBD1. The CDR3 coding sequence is TGTGCCAGCAGCCAATTGGGACAGGGGAGGAACTATGGCTACACCTTC. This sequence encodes CASSQLGQGRNYGYTF.